The text below deals with one TCR beta chain. Antigen: not known. The ends were cut back, 5 bases at V and 3 bases at J, with 12 bases in the middle. Germline V gene lookup returns CDR1 SGHRS and CDR2 YFSETQ. This CDR3 is built from 13 residues. These data originate in a study of blood T cells in healthy people across ages. The use of a sample-barcoded 5' primer and a J-beta primer mix characterized a second PCR of about 7 to 12 cycles. TCRdb reanalysed the 5' RACE reads using MiXCR and keeps one entry per CDR3 protein. Among hundreds of thousands of distinct CDR3 sequences, over 40% were seen once, and the ten largest hold around an eighth. Study-wide results and caveats: It was the long-lived donors that had more naive CD4+ cells and higher diversity than aged donors.

The sample providers were healthy Caucasian people from Russia, aged roughly 6 to 90. This chain links TRBV5-1 with TRBJ2-7; a weak D match, TRBD1 (5 bases). The sequence was collected from a woman aged 80 or older in good health. The sample taken for sequencing was blood. As DNA, the CDR3 is TGCGCCAGCAGTTTCTCAGGGAACTACGAGCAGTACTTC. This sequence encodes CASSFSGNYEQYF.